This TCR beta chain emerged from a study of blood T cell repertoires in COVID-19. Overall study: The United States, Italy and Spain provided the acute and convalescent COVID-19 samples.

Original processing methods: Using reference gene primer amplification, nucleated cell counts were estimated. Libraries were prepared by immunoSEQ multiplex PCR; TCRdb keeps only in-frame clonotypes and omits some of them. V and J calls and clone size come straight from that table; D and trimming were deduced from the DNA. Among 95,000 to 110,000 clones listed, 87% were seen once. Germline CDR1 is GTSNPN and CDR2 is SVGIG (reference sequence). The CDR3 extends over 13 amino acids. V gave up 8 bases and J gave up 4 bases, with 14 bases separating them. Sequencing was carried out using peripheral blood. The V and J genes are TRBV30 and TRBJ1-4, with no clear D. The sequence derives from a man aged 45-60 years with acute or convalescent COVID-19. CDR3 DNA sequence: TGTGCCCCCAGCCGGAGCAGTAATGAAAAACTGTTTTTT. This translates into CAPSRSSNEKLFF.